Below, one T cell receptor beta chain is given with its context. Its antigen is as yet unknown. Clones were read by immunoSEQ multiplex PCR, and TCRdb kept only the in-frame ones, dropping some. The table has 60,000 to 75,000 clones, around 93% seen once. The entry originates in a study of OX40 agonist ivuxolimab in advanced cancers. Across the whole study: Anti-PD-1, anti-PD-L1 or anti-CTLA-4 therapy given earlier was allowed, and around 40% had some.

CDR3 size: 14 residues. From germline, CDR1 is LNHNV and CDR2 YYDKDF (reference sequence). V gave up 0 bases and J gave up 7 bases, with 12 bases separating them. Regarding the study as a whole: Expanded clones belonging to CD8+ T cells outnumbered, on average, those of CD4+.

The receptor was derived from an adult with an advanced solid tumor such as melanoma, head and neck, liver or kidney cancer. The sequencing used CD4+ or CD8+ T cells sorted from blood, collected in a trial of the OX40 agonist ivuxolimab. J is TRBJ1-2 and V is TRBV15; D perhaps matches TRBD1 (6 bases). The CDR3 here is CATSRDRGAGGYTF. The DNA of the CDR3 is TGTGCCACCAGCAGAGATCGGGGGGCGGGTGGCTACACCTTC. Together with reference TRBV15 and TRBJ1-2, the CDR3 gives the full variable domain: DAMVIQNPRYQVTQFGKPVTLSCSQTLNHNVMYWYQQKSSQAPKLLFHYYDKDFNNEADTPDNFQSRRPNTSFCFLDIRSPGLGDTAMYLCATSRDRGAGGYTFGSGTRLTVV.